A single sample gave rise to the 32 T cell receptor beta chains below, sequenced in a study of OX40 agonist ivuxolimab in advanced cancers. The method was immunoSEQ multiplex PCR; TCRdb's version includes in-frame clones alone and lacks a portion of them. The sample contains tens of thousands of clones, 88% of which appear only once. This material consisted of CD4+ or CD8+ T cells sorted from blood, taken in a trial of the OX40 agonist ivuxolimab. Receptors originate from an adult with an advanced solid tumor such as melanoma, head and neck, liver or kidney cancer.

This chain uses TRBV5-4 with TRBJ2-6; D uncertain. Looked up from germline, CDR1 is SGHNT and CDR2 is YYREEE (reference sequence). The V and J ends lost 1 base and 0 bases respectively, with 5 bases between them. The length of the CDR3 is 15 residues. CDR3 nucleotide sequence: TGTGCCAGCAGCTTGAAGGGCTCTGGGGCCAACGTCCTGACTTTC. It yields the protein CASSLKGSGANVLTF.

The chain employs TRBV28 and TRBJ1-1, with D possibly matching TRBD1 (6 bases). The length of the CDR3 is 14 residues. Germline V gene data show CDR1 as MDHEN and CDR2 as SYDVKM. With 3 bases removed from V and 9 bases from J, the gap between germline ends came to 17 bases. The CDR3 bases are TGTGCCAGCAGTTTGCTAACAGGGAACACACAAGCTTTCTTT. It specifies CASSLLTGNTQAFF.

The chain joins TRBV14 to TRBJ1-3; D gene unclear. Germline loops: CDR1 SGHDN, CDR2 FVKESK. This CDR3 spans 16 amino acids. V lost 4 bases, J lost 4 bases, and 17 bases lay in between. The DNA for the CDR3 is TGTGCCAGCAGCCGAGTCCGGGCCTTATCCGGAAACACCATATATTTT. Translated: CASSRVRALSGNTIYF.

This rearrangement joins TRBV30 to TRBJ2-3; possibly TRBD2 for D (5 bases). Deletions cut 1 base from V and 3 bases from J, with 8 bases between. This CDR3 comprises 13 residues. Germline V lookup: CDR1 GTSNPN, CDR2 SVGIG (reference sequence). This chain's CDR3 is CAWSARLTDTQYF. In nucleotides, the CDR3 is TGTGCCTGGAGTGCAAGACTAACAGATACGCAGTATTTT.

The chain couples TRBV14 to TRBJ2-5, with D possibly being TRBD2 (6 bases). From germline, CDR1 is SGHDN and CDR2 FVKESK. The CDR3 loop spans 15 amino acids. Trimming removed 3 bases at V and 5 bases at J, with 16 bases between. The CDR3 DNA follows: TGTGCCAGCAGCCAGGCTCGGGGGAATTTTGAGACCCAGTACTTC. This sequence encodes CASSQARGNFETQYF.

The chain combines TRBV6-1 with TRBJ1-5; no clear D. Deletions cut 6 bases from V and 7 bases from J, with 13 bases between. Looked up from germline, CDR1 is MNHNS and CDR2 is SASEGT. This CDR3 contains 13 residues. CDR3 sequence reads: CASSAYGEQPQHF. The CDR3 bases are TGTGCCAGCAGCGCCTATGGAGAGCAGCCCCAGCATTTT.

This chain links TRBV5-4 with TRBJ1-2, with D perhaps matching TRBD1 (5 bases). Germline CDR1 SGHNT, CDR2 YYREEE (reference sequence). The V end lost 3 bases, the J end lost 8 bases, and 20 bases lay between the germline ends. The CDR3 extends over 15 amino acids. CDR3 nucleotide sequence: TGTGCCAGCAGCTCCCCGGCCCCGCAAAGGGGCGGCTACACCTTC. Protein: CASSSPAPQRGGYTF.

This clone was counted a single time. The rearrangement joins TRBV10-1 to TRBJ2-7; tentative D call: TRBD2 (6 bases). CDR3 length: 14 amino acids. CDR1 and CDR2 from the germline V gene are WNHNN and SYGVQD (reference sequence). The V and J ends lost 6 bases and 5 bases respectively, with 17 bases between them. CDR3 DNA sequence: TGCGCCAGCAGCGCAAACGGGAGACTAAACGAGCAGTACTTC. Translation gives CASSANGRLNEQYF.

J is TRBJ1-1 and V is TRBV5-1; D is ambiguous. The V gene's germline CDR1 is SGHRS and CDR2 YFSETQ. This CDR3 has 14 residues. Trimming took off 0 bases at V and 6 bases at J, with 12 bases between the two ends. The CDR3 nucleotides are TGCGCCAGCAGCTTGGAACTGGGAAGCGCTGAAGCTTTCTTT. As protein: CASSLELGSAEAFF.

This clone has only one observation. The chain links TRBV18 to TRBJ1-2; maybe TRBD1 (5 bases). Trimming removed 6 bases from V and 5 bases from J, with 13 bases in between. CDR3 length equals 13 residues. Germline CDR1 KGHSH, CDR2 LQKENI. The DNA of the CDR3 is TGTGCCAGCTCTAAGTGGCAGGGTTATGGCTACACCTTC. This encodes CASSKWQGYGYTF.

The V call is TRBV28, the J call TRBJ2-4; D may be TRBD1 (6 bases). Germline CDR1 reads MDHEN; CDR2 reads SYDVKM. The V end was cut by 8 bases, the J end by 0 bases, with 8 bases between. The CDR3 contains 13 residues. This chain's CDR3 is CASEDRAKNIQYF. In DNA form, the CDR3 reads TGTGCCAGCGAGGACAGAGCCAAAAACATTCAGTACTTC.

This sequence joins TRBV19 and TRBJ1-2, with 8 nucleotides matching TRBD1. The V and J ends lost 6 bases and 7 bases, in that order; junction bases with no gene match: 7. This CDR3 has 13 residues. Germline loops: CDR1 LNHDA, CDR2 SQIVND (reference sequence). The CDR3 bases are TGTGCCAGTAGGCAGTCAGGGGGCGTTGGCTACACCTTC. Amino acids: CASRQSGGVGYTF.

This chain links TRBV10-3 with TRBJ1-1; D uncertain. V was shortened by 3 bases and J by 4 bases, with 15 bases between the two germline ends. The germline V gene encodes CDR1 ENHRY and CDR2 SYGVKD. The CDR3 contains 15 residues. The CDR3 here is CAISDPGSVRTEAFF. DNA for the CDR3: TGTGCCATCAGTGACCCAGGTTCAGTACGCACTGAAGCTTTCTTT.

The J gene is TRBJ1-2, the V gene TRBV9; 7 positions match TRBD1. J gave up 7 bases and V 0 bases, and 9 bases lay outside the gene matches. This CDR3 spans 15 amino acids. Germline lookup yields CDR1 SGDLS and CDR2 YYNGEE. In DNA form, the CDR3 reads TGTGCCAGCAGCGTAGCGGCACAGGGGCCCGCTGGCTACACCTTC. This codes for CASSVAAQGPAGYTF. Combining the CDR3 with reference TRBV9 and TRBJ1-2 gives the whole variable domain DSGVTQTPKHLITATGQRVTLRCSPRSGDLSVYWYQQSLDQGLQFLIQYYNGEERAKGNILERFSAQQFPDLHSELNLSSLELGDSALYFCASSVAAQGPAGYTFGSGTRLTVV.

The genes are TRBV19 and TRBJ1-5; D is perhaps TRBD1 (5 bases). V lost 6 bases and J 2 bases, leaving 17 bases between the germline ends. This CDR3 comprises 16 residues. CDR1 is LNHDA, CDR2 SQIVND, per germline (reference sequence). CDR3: CASRPHEGIGNQPQHF. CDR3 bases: TGTGCCAGTAGACCCCATGAGGGGATCGGCAATCAGCCCCAGCATTTT.

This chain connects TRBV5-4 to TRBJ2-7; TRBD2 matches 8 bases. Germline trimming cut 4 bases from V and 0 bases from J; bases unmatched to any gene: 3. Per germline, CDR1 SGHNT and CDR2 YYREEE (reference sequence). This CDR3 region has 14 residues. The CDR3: CASSPSGSSYEQYF. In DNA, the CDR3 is TGTGCCAGCAGCCCAAGCGGGAGCTCCTACGAGCAGTACTTC.

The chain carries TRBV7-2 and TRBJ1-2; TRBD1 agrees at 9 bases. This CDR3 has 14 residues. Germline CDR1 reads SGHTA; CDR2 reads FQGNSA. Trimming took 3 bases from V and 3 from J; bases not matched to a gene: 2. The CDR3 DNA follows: TGTGCCAGCAGCTTTACAGGGGGCGACTATGGCTACACCTTC. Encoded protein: CASSFTGGDYGYTF. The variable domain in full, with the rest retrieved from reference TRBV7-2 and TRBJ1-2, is GAGVSQSPSNKVTEKGKDVELRCDPISGHTALYWYRQSLGQGLEFLIYFQGNSAPDKSGLPSDRFSAERTGGSVSTLTIQRTQQEDSAVYLCASSFTGGDYGYTFGSGTRLTVV.

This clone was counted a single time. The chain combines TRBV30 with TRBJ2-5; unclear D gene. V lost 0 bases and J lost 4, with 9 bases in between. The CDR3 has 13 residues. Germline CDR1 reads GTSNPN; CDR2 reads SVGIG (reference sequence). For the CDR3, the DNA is TGTGCCTGGAGTGTATCCATTTCAGAGACCCAGTACTTC. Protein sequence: CAWSVSISETQYF.

The CDR3 region has the DNA TGCGCCAGCAGTCAATCGAAAAGGGGGCGCGGGAGCAATCAGCCCCAGCATTTT. Translation: CASSQSKRGRGSNQPQHF. The chain recombines TRBV23-1 with TRBJ1-5, with 7 bases lining up with TRBD1. TRBV23-1 is known as an ORF, though its function is uncertain. The J segment lost 1 base and the V segment lost 0 bases, leaving 9 bases of the junction unmatched. This CDR3 is built from 18 residues.

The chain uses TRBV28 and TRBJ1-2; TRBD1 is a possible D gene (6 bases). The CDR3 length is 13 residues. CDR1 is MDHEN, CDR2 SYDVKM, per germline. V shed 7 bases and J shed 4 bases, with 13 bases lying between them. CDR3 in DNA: TGTGCCAGCACTCCGGGACAATCCTATGGCTACACCTTC. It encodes CASTPGQSYGYTF.

The CDR3, as DNA: TGTGCCAGCAGCTTGGGGACTAGCAATTACGAGCAGTACTTC. It encodes CASSLGTSNYEQYF. V gene TRBV7-9 combines with J gene TRBJ2-7; 9 bases agree with TRBD2. There are 14 residues in the CDR3. Germline assignment: CDR1 SEHNR and CDR2 FQNEAQ (reference sequence). Losses at the gene ends were 3 bases for V and 4 bases for J; bases not matched to a gene: 4. The whole variable domain, remainder taken from reference TRBV7-9 and TRBJ2-7, is DTGVSQNPRHKITKRGQNVTFRCDPISEHNRLYWYRQTLGQGPEFLTYFQNEAQLEKSRLLSDRFSAERPKGSFSTLEIQRTEQGDSAMYLCASSLGTSNYEQYFGPGTRLTVT.

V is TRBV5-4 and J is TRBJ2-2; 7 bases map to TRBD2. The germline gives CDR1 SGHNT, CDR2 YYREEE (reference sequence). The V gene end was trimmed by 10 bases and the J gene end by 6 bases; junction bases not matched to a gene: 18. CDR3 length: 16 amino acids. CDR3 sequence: CAVKPEKGTNPGELFF. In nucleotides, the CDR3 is TGTGCCGTTAAACCTGAGAAAGGGACTAACCCCGGGGAGCTGTTTTTT. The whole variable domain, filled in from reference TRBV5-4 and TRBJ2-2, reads ETGVTQSPTHLIKTRGQQVTLRCSSQSGHNTVSWYQQALGQGPQFIFQYYREEENGRGNFPPRFSGLQFPNYSSELNVNALELDDSALYLCAVKPEKGTNPGELFFGEGSRLTVL.

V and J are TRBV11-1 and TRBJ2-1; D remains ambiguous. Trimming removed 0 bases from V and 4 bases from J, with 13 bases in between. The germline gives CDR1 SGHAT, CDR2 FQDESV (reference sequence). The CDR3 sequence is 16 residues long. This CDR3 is CASSLAPTREYNEQFF. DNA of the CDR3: TGTGCCAGCAGCTTAGCCCCAACCCGAGAGTACAATGAGCAGTTCTTC.

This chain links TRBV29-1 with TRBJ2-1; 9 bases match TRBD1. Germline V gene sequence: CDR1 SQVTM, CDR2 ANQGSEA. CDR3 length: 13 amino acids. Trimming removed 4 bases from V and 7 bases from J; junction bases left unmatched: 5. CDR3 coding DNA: TGCAGCGTTGTACAGGGGGCGCGAAATGAGCAGTTCTTC. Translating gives CSVVQGARNEQFF.

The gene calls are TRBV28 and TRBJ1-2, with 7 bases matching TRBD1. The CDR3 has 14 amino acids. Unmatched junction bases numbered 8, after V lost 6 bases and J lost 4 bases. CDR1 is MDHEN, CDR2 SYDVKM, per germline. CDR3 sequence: CASRPQGSGYGYTF. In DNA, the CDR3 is TGTGCCAGCAGGCCACAGGGGTCGGGCTATGGCTACACCTTC.

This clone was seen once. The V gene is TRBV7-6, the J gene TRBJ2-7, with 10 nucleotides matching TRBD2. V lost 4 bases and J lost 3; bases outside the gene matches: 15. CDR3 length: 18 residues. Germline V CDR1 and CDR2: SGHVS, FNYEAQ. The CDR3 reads CASSSQSSSGSTDYEQYF. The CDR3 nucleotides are TGTGCCAGCAGCTCCCAGAGTTCTAGCGGGAGTACCGACTACGAGCAGTACTTC. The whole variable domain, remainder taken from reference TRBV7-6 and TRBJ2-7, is GAGVSQSPRYKVTKRGQDVALRCDPISGHVSLYWYRQALGQGPEFLTYFNYEAQQDKSGLPNDRFSAERPEGSISTLTIQRTEQRDSAMYRCASSSQSSSGSTDYEQYFGPGTRLTVT.

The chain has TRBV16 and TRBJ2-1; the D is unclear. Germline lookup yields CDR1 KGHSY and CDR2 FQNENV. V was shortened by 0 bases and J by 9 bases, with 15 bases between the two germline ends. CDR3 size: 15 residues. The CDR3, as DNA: TGTGCCAGCAGCCAATCCGGTGCTGGGGTCAGTGAGCAGTTCTTC. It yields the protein CASSQSGAGVSEQFF.

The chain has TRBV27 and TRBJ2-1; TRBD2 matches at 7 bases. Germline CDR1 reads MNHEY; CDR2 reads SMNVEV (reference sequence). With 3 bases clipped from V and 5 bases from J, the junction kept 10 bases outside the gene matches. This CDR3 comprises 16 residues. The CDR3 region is CASSFSTGGGNNEQFF. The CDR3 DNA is TGTGCCAGCAGTTTCTCAACGGGGGGAGGAAACAATGAGCAGTTCTTC.

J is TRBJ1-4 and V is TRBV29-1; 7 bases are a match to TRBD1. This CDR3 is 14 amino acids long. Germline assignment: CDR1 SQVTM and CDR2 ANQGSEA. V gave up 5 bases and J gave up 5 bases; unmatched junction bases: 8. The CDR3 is CSVQRGQRNEKLFF. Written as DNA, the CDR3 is TGCAGCGTTCAAAGGGGACAGCGGAATGAAAAACTGTTTTTT.

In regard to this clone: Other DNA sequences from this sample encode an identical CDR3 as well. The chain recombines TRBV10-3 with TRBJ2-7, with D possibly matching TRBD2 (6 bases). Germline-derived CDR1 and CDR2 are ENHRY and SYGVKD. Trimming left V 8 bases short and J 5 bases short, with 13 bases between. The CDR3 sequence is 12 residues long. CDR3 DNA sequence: TGTGCCATCGGTGCGGGGCCAAACGAGCAGTACTTC. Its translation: CAIGAGPNEQYF.

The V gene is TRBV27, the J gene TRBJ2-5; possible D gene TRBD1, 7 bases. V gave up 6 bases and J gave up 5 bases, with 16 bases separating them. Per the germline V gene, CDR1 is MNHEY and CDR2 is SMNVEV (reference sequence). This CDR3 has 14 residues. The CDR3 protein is CASSQTRGRETQYF. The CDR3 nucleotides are TGTGCCAGCAGCCAGACTAGGGGGCGGGAGACCCAGTACTTC.

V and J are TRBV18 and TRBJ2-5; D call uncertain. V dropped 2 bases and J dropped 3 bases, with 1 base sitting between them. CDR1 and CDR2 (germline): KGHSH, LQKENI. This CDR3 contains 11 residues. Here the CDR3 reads CASSPKETQYF. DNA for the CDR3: TGTGCCAGCTCACCAAAAGAGACCCAGTACTTC.